The rows below give T cell receptor beta chains drawn from one sample of a study of human thymus T cells. Assay used: immunoSEQ multiplex PCR; TCRdb lists only in-frame clones, some missing. The sample contains under 150,000 clones, around 94% of which appear only once. Input material: thymus tissue. The source of these receptors is a boy in the first two years of life with a congenital heart defect but otherwise immunologically healthy. Each CDR3 is given with its conserved first and last residue. A D gene is named only where the DNA matches it firmly. The size field is filled for only some rows; it gives once, few, many or a size class.

j_call,v_call,clone_size,d_call,cdr3_nt,cdr3_aa
TRBJ1-2,TRBV15,NA,NA,TGTGCCACCAGCAGAGATTCAGATGATGACTGTCCCAATGGCTACACCTTC,CATSRDSDDDCPNGYTF
TRBJ1-6,TRBV27,NA,TRBD1,TGTGCCAGCAGGAGACAGGGGGCATCGGGGACCCTCCACTTT,CASRRQGASGTLHF
TRBJ2-3,TRBV2,NA,NA,TGTGCCAGCAGTGAAGCGGTTGGAGGTGAGGGGGGGATCACAGATACGCAGTATTTT,CASSEAVGGEGGITDTQYF
TRBJ1-1,TRBV7-7,NA,TRBD1,TGTGCTAGCAGCTTAAGGACAGGGGCTGAAGCTTTCTTT,CASSLRTGAEAFF
TRBJ2-3,TRBV7-2,NA,TRBD2,TGTGCCAGCAGCCGGCTAGCGGGGGGGAGAACCACAGATACGCAGTATTTT,CASSRLAGGRTTDTQYF
TRBJ2-3,TRBV6-4,NA,NA,TGTGCCAGCAGTGACGGGGGACCCACGGATACGCAGTATTTT,CASSDGGPTDTQYF
TRBJ1-1,TRBV7-2,NA,NA,TGTGCCAGCAGCTTAGCGAAGGGTAACACTGAAGCTTTCTTT,CASSLAKGNTEAFF
TRBJ2-3,TRBV6-1,NA,NA,TGTGCCAGCAGTGAAGTTTCAGGGGCAGACACAGATACGCAGTATTTT,CASSEVSGADTDTQYF
TRBJ2-7,TRBV23-1,NA,TRBD1,TGCGCCAGCAGTCAGCGTCCGGGACAGGCAGGCGAGCAGTACTTC,CASSQRPGQAGEQYF
TRBJ1-2,TRBV11-1,NA,NA,TGTGCCAGCAGCTCCAGCCCCGGGGGACCTTATGGCTACACCTTC,CASSSSPGGPYGYTF
TRBJ2-7,TRBV4-1,NA,NA,TGCGCCAGCAGCCAGACAGTGCCCTCCCACGAGCAGTACTTC,CASSQTVPSHEQYF
TRBJ2-5,TRBV4-2,once,TRBD2,TGTGCCAGCAGCCAAGATCTGACTAGCGGGGGGGCGACAGAGACCCAGTACTTC,CASSQDLTSGGATETQYF
TRBJ2-7,TRBV7-2,NA,NA,TGTGCCAGCAGCTTAACTCGAAGTCAGCTTCTCTACGAGCAGTACTTC,CASSLTRSQLLYEQYF
TRBJ1-1,TRBV4-3,NA,NA,TGCGCCAGCAGCCCAAGGGGGTGGACTGAAGCTTTCTTT,CASSPRGWTEAFF
TRBJ1-4,TRBV19,NA,TRBD1,TGTGCCAGTATGTGTTCACCCGGGGGGACAGGGCATGAAAAACTGTTTTTT,CASMCSPGGTGHEKLFF
TRBJ2-7,TRBV6-1,few,NA,TGTGCCAGCAGTGACCAGGGTTTGGGCGAGCAGTACTTC,CASSDQGLGEQYF
TRBJ1-1,TRBV2,NA,NA,TGTGCCAGCAGCGAGGGGGGGGGCGCCGAAACTGAAGCTTTCTTT,CASSEGGGAETEAFF
TRBJ2-2,TRBV6-5,NA,NA,TGTGCCAGCAGTTACCGGAGGGGCGGGGAGCTGTTTTTT,CASSYRRGGELFF